This entry concerns a single T cell receptor (beta chain). Its antigen is as yet unknown. With a much larger clone just one base away, this may be a read error. This entry is derived from a study of T cells in Graves' hyperthyroidism and ophthalmopathy. General observations from the study: Ophthalmopathy prediction by the model preceded onset by a median approximately six months.

Diagnoses were established using clinical symptoms, serum thyroxine and TRAb, thyroid ultrasound and orbital computed tomography. From RNA transcripts, TCR beta CDR3 regions were amplified. With the HTBI primer set, the TCR CDR3 went through a first round of RT-PCR. Each CDR3 protein is one row after TCRdb ran MiXCR on the multiplex PCR reads. The top ten clones hold around 24% of a sample with around 340,000 distinct CDR3 sequences, 14% of them seen once. CDR1 and CDR2 (germline): MNHNS, SASEGT. This CDR3 spans 14 amino acids. The chain is built from TRBV6-1 and TRBJ2-7; 7 bases are shared with TRBD2. The receptor comes from a woman in her thirties with Graves' hyperthyroidism. The sample consisted of blood. The CDR3 DNA reads as TGTGCCAGCAGCGATCCAGCGGGAACCTACGCGCAGTACTTC. As protein: CASSDPAGTYAQYF.